A single sample is the source of the 6 T cell receptor beta chains below, sequenced in a study of cytomegalovirus exposure and HLA in healthy donors. Primers: 60 Vbeta forward and 13 Jbeta reverse. Clones were read by immunoSEQ multiplex PCR, and TCRdb kept only the in-frame ones, dropping some. Its table lists around 45,000 clones. Sequencing used PBMCs. The receptors here all came from a male donor in good health and CMV-seronegative.

V gene TRBV29-1 combines with J gene TRBJ2-3; 12 bases map to TRBD1. The CDR3 contains 16 residues. Losses at the gene ends were 4 bases for V and 5 bases for J; bases not matched to a gene: 10. Germline loops: CDR1 SQVTM, CDR2 ANQGSEA. This CDR3 reads CSVGGQGAAARDTQYF. In DNA, the CDR3 is TGCAGCGTTGGGGGACAGGGGGCTGCCGCACGAGATACGCAGTATTTT.

The chain is built from TRBV19 and TRBJ1-5; D is unresolved. The CDR3 has 14 residues. Germline loops: CDR1 LNHDA, CDR2 SQIVND (reference sequence). The V end was cut by 8 bases, the J end by 2 bases, with 13 bases between. CDR3: CASGRWMGNQPQHF. The CDR3 coding sequence is TGTGCCAGTGGGAGGTGGATGGGCAATCAGCCCCAGCATTTT.

The DNA of the CDR3 is TGTGCCAGCTCACCAGGGGGGAGTGGGGCCAACGTCCTGACTTTC. This codes for CASSPGGSGANVLTF. The chain recombines TRBV18 with TRBJ2-6; TRBD2 is a possible D gene (6 bases). The CDR3 contains 15 residues. The V end was cut by 2 bases, the J end by 3 bases, with 8 bases between. The germline V gene encodes CDR1 KGHSH and CDR2 LQKENI.

The V and J genes are TRBV6-5 and TRBJ2-2, with D perhaps TRBD1 (6 bases). CDR3 length: 14 amino acids. Trimming removed 2 bases from V and 4 bases from J, with 8 bases in between. Germline V gene sequence: CDR1 MNHEY, CDR2 SVGAGI. In DNA form, the CDR3 reads TGTGCCAGCAGTTACAACAGGGTCACCGGGGAGCTGTTTTTT. The encoded protein is CASSYNRVTGELFF.

The CDR3 loop reads CASSLRIPRYGYTF. CDR3 bases: TGTGCCAGCAGCCTGAGGATTCCTCGATATGGCTACACCTTC. V gene TRBV5-6 combines with J gene TRBJ1-2; no firm D call. Trimming stripped 4 bases from V and 5 bases from J, with 15 bases between. The CDR3 length is 14 residues. The V gene's germline CDR1 is SGHDT and CDR2 YYEEEE.

The chain uses TRBV9 and TRBJ2-2, with 7 bases aligning to TRBD1. The CDR3 is 16 residues long. Germline V gene lookup returns CDR1 SGDLS and CDR2 YYNGEE. J gave up 5 bases and V 3 bases, and 10 bases lay outside the gene matches. The CDR3 DNA follows: TGTGCCAGCAGCGCCCTACAGGGGCTGGGGACCGGGGAGCTGTTTTTT. Translation: CASSALQGLGTGELFF.